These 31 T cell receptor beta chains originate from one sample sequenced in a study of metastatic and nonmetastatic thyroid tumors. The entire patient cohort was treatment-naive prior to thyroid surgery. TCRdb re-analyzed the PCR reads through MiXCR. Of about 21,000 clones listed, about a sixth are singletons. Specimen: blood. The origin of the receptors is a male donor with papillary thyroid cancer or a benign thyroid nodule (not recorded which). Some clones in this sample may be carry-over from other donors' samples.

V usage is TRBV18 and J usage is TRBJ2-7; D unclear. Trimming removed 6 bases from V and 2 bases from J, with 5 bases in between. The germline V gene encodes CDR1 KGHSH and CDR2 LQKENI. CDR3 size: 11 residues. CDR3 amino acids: CASSPTYEQYF. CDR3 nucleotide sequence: TGTGCCAGCTCCCCTACCTACGAGCAGTACTTC.

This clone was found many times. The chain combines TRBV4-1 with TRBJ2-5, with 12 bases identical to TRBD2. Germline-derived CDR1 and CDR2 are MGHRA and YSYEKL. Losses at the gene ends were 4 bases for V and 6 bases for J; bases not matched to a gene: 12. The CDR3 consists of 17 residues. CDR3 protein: CASSLGLAGTLRQTQYF. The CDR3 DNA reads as TGCGCCAGCAGCCTCGGACTAGCGGGGACGCTGAGACAGACCCAGTACTTC.

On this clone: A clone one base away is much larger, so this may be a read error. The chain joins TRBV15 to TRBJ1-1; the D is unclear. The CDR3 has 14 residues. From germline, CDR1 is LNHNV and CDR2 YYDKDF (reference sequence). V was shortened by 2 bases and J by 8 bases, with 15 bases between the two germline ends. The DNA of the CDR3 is TGTGCCACCAGCAGATCCTTCGAGGCGACAGAAGCTTTCTTT. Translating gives CATSRSFEATEAFF.

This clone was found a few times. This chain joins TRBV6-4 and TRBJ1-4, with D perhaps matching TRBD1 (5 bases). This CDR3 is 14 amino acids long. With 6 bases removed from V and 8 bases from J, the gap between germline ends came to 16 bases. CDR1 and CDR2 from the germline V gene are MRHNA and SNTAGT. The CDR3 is CASRGREAIEKLFF. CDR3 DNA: TGTGCCAGCAGAGGCAGGGAGGCGATAGAAAAACTGTTTTTT.

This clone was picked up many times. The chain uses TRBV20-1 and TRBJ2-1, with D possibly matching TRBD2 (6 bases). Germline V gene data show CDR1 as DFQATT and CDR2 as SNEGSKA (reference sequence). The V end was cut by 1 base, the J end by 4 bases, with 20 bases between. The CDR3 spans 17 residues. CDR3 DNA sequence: TGCAGTGCTAGAGCGGGAGTCCTGAAACCGCCATACAATGAGCAGTTCTTC. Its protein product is CSARAGVLKPPYNEQFF.

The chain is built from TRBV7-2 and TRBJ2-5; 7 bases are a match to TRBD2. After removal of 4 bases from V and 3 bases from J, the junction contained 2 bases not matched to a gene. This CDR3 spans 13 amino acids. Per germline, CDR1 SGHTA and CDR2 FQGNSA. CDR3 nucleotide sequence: TGTGCCAGCAGCTACCTAGCGGAAGAGACCCAGTACTTC. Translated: CASSYLAEETQYF. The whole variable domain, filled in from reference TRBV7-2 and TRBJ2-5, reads GAGVSQSPSNKVTEKGKDVELRCDPISGHTALYWYRQSLGQGLEFLIYFQGNSAPDKSGLPSDRFSAERTGGSVSTLTIQRTQQEDSAVYLCASSYLAEETQYFGPGTRLLVL.

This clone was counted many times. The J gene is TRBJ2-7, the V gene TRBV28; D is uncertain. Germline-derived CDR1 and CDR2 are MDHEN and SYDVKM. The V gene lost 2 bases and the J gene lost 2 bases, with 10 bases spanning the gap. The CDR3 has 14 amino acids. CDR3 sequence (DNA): TGTGCCAGCAGTTTAACCTCCCATACCTACGAGCAGTACTTC. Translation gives CASSLTSHTYEQYF.

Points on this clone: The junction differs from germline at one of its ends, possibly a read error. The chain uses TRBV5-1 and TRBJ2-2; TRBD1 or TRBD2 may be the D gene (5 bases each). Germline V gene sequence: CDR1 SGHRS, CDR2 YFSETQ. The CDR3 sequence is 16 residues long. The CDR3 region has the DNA TGCGCCAGCAGCTTGCTTACCTCCTCGGGGACCGTGGAGCTGTTTTTT. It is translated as CASSLLTSSGTVELFF.

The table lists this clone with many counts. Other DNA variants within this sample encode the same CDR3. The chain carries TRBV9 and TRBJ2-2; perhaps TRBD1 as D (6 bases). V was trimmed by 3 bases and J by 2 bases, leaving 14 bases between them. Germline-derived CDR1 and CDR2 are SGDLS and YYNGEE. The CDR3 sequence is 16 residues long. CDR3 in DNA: TGTGCCAGCAGCGGACGACAGGAAAGAAACACCGGGGAGCTGTTTTTT. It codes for CASSGRQERNTGELFF.

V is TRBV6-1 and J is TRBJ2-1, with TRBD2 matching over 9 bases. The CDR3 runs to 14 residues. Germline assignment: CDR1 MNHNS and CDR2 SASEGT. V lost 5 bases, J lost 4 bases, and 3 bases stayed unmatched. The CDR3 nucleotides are TGTGCCAGCAGTCGGACTAGCGATTACAATGAGCAGTTCTTC. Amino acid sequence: CASSRTSDYNEQFF.

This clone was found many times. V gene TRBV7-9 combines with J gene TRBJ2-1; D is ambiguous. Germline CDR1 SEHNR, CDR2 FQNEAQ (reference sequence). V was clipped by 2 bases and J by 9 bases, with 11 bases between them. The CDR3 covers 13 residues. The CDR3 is CASSLSLGIEQFF. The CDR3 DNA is TGTGCCAGCAGCTTATCCTTGGGGATTGAGCAGTTCTTC.

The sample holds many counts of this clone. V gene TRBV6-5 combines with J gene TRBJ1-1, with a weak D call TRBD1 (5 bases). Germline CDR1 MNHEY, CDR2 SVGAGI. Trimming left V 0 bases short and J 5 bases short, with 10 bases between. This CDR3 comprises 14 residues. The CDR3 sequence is CASSYSPGGTEAFF. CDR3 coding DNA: TGTGCCAGCAGTTACTCGCCGGGGGGGACTGAAGCTTTCTTT.

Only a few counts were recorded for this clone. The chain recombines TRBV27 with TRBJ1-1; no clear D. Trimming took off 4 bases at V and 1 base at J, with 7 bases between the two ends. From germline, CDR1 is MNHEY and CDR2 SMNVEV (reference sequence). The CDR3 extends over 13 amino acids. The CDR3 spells CASSSGSNTEAFF. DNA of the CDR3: TGTGCCAGCAGTTCAGGTTCGAACACTGAAGCTTTCTTT.

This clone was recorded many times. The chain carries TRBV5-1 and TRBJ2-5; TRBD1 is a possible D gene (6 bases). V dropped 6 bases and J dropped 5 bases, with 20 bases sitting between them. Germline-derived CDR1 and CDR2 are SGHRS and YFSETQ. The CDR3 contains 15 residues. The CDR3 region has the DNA TGCGCCAGCACCGTACAGGGAAGTCGGGTGGAGACCCAGTACTTC. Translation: CASTVQGSRVETQYF.

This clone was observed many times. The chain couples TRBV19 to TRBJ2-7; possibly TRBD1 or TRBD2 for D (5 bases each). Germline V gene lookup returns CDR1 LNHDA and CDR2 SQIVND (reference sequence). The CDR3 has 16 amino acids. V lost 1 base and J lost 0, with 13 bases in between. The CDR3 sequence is CASSIGSGPSSYEQYF. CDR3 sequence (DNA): TGTGCCAGTAGTATAGGGTCGGGACCCAGCTCCTACGAGCAGTACTTC.

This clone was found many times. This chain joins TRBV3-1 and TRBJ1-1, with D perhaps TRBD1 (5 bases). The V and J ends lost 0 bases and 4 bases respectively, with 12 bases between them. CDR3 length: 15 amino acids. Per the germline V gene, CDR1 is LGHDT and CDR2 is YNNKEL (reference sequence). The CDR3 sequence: CASSQDGGRLTEAFF. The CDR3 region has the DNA TGTGCCAGCAGCCAAGATGGGGGTCGTCTCACTGAAGCTTTCTTT.

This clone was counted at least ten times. In DNA form, the CDR3 reads TGTGCCAGCAGTGACTCACAGAACACTGAAGCTTTCTTT. It is translated as CASSDSQNTEAFF. The chain has TRBV6-4 and TRBJ1-1; D remains ambiguous. This CDR3 spans 13 amino acids. The V end was cut by 0 bases, the J end by 1 base, with 3 bases between. Germline V gives CDR1 MRHNA, CDR2 SNTAGT.

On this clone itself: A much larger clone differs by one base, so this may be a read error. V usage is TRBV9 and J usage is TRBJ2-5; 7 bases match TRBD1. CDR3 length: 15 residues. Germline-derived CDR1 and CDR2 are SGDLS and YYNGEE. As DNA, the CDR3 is TGTGCCAGCATCGTAGGGACAGCGTACCAAGAGACCCAGTACTTC. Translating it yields CASIVGTAYQETQYF.

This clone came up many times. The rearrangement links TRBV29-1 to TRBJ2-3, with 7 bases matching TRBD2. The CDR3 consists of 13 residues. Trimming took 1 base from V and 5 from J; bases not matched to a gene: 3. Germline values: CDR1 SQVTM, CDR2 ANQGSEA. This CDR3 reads CSVEGWEGDTQYF. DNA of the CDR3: TGCAGCGTTGAAGGCTGGGAGGGAGATACGCAGTATTTT.

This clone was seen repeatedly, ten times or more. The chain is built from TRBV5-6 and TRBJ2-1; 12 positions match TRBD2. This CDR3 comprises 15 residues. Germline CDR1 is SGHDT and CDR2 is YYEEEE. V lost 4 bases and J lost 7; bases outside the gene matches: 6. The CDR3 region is CASSTPSGGANEQFF. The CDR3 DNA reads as TGTGCCAGCAGCACCCCTAGCGGGGGGGCGAATGAGCAGTTCTTC.

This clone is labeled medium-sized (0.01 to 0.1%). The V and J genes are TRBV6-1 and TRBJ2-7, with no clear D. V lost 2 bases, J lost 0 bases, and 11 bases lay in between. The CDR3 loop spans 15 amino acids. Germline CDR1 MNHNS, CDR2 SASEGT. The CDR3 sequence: CASSESPEASYEQYF. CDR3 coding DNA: TGTGCCAGCAGTGAATCGCCCGAGGCCTCCTACGAGCAGTACTTC.

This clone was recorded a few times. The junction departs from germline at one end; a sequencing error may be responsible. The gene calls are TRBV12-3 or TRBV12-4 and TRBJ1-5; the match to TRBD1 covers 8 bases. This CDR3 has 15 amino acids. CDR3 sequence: CASRLLDRGNHPQHF. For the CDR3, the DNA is TGTGCCAGCAGGCTGCTAGACAGGGGCAATCATCCCCAGCATTTT.

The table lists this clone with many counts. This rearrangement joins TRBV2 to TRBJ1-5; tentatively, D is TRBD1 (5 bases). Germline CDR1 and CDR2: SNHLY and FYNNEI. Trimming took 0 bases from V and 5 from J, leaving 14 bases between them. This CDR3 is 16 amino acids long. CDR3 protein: CASSEAAGRSYQPQHF. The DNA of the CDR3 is TGTGCCAGCAGTGAAGCCGCGGGGCGTAGTTATCAGCCCCAGCATTTT. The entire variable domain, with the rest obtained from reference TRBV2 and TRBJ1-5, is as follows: EPEVTQTPSHQVTQMGQEVILRCVPISNHLYFYWYRQILGQKVEFLVSFYNNEISEKSEIFDDQFSVERPDGSNFTLKIRSTKLEDSAMYFCASSEAAGRSYQPQHFGDGTRLSIL.

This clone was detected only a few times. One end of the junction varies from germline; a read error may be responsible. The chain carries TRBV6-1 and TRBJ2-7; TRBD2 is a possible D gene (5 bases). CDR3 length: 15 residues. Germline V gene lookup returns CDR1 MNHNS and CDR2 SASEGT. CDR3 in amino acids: CASIEGSVPTTSSYF. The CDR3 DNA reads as TGTGCCAGCATTGAAGGGAGTGTCCCTACTACGAGCAGTTACTTC.

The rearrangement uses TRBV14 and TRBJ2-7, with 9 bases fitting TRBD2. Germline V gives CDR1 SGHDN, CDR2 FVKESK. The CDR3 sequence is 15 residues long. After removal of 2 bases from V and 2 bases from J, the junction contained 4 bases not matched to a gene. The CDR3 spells CASSQLAGSPYEQYF. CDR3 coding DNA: TGTGCCAGCAGCCAACTAGCGGGATCGCCCTACGAGCAGTACTTC.

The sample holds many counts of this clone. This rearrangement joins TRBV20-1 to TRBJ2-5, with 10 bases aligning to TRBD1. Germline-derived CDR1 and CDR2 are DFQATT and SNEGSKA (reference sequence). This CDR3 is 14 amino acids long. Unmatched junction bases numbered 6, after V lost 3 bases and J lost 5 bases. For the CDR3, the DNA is TGCAGTGCTAGCGACAGGGGGCGATGGGAGACCCAGTACTTC. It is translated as CSASDRGRWETQYF.

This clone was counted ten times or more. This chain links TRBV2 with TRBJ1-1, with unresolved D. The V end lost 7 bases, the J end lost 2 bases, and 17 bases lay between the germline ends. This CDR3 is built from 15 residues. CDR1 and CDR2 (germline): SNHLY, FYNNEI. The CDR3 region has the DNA TGTGCCAGCACCCTAGAGTGGCAGGCTAACACTGAAGCTTTCTTT. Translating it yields CASTLEWQANTEAFF. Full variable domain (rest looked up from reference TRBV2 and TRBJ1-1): EPEVTQTPSHQVTQMGQEVILRCVPISNHLYFYWYRQILGQKVEFLVSFYNNEISEKSEIFDDQFSVERPDGSNFTLKIRSTKLEDSAMYFCASTLEWQANTEAFFGQGTRLTVV.

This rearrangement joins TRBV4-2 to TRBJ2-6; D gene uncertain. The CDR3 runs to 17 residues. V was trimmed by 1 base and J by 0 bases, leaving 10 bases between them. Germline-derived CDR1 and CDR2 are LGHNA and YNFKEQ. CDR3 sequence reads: CASSQVQASSGANVLTF. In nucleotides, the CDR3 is TGTGCCAGCAGCCAAGTTCAGGCAAGCTCTGGGGCCAACGTCCTGACTTTC.

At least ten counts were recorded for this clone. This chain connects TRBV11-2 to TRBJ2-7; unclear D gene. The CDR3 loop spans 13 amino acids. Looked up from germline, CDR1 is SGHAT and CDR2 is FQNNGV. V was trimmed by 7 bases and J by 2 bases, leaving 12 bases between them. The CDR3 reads CASKTPRTYEQYF. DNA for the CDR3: TGTGCCAGCAAGACACCAAGAACCTACGAGCAGTACTTC.

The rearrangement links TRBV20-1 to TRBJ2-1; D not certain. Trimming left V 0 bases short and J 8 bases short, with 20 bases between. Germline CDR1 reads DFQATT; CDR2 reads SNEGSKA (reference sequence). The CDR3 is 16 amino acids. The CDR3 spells CSARDQSEGAWDEQFF. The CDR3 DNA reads TGCAGTGCTAGAGATCAGAGTGAAGGAGCGTGGGATGAGCAGTTCTTC.

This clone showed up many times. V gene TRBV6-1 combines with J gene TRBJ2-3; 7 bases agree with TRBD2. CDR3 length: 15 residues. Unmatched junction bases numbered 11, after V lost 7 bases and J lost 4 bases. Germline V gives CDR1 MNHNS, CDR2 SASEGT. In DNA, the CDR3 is TGTGCCAGCACCTCAAGGGAGGGCATCGCAGATACGCAGTATTTT. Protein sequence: CASTSREGIADTQYF.